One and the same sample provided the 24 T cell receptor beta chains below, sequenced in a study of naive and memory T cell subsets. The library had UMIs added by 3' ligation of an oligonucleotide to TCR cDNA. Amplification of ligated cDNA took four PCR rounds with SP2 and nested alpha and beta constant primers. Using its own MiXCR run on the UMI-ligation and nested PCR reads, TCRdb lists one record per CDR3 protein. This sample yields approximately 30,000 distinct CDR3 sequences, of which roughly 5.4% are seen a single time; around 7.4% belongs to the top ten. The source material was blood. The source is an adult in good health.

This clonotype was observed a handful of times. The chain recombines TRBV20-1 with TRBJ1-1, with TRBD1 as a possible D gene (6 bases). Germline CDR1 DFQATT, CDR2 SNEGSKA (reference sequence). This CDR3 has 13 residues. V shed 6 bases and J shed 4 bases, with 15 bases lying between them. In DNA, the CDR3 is TGCAGTGCCCTACGTGGGGGCAGCACTGAAGCTTTCTTT. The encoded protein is CSALRGGSTEAFF.

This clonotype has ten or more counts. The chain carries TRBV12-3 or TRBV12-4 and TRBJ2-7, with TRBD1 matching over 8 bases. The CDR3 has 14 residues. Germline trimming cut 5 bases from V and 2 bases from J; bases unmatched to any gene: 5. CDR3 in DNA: TGTGCCAGCAGTGTAGGGACAGGCACCTACGAGCAGTACTTC. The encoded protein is CASSVGTGTYEQYF.

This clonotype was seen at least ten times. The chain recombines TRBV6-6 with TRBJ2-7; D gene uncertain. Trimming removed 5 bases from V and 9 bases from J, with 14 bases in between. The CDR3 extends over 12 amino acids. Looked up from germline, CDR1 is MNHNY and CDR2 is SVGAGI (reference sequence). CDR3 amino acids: CASSSNELPQYF. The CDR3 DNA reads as TGTGCCAGCAGTAGTAATGAGTTACCGCAGTACTTC.

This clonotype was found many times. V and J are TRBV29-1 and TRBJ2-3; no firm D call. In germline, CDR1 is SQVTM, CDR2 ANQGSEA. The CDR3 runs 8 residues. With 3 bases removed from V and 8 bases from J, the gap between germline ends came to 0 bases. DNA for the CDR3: TGCAGCGTTGATACGCAGTATTTT. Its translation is CSVDTQYF.

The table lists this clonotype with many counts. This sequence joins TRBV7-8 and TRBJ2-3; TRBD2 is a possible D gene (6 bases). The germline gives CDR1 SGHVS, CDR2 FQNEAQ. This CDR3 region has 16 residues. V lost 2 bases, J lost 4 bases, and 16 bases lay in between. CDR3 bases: TGTGCCAGCAGCTTATCCCCGGGAGAGTCCCCAGATACGCAGTATTTT. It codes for CASSLSPGESPDTQYF.

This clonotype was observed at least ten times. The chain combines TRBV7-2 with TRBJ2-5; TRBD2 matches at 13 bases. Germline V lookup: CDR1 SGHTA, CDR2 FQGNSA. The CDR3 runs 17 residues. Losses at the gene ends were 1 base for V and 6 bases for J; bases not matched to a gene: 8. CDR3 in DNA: TGTGCCAGCAGCTTAGAACTAGCGGGAGGGCCGAGAAAGACCCAGTACTTC. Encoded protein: CASSLELAGGPRKTQYF.

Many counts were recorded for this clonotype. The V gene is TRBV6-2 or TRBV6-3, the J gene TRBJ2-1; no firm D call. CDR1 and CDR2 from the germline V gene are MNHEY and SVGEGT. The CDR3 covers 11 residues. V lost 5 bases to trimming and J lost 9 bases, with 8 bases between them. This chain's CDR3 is CASSHPGEQFF. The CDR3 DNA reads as TGTGCCAGCAGTCACCCGGGTGAGCAGTTCTTC.

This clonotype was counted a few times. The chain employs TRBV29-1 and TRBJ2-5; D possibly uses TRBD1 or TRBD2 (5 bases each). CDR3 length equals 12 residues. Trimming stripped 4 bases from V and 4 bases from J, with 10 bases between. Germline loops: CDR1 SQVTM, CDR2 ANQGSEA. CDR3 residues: CSVGPGPETQYF. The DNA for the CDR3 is TGCAGCGTTGGTCCGGGACCAGAGACCCAGTACTTC.

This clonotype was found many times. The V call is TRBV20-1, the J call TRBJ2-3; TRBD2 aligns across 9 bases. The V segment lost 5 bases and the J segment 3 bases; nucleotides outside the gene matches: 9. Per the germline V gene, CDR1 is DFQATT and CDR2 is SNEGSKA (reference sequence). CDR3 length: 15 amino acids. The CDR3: CSAGLAGFVTDTQYF. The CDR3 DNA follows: TGCAGTGCTGGCCTAGCGGGGTTCGTGACAGATACGCAGTATTTT.

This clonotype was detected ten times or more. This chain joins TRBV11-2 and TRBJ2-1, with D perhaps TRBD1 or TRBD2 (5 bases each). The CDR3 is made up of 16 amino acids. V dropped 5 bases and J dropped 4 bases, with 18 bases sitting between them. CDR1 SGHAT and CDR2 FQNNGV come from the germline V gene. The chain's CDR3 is CASSHPRLGVYNEQFF. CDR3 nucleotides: TGTGCCAGCAGCCATCCCCGGTTGGGGGTTTACAATGAGCAGTTCTTC.

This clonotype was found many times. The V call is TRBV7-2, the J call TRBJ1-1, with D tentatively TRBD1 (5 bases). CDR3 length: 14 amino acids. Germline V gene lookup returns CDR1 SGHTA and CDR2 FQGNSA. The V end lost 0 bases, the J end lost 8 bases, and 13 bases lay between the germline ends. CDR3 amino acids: CASSLAGEEREAFF. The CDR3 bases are TGTGCCAGCAGCTTAGCGGGGGAAGAAAGAGAAGCTTTCTTT.

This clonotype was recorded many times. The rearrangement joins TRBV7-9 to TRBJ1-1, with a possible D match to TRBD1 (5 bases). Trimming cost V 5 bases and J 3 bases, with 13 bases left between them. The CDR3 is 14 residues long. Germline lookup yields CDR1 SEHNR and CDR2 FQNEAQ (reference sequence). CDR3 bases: TGTGCCAGCAGCGAGCGGGGGTTGTACACTGAAGCTTTCTTT. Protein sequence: CASSERGLYTEAFF.

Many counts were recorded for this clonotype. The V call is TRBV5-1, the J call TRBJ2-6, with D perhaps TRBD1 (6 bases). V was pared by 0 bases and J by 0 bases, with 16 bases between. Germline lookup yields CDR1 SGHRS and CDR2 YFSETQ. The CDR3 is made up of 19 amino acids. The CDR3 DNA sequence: TGCGCCAGCAGCTTGGTTCAGGGGTCCCCAAGCTCTGGGGCCAACGTCCTGACTTTC. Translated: CASSLVQGSPSSGANVLTF.

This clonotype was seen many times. Here the CDR3 DNA reads TGTGCCAGCAGTTTAAAGGGACTTAGCTCTGGGGCCAACGTCCTGACTTTC. It encodes CASSLKGLSSGANVLTF. The J gene is TRBJ2-6, the V gene TRBV28; a weak D match, TRBD2 (6 bases). From germline, CDR1 is MDHEN and CDR2 SYDVKM. Trimming pared 2 bases from V and 0 bases from J, leaving 11 bases between. This CDR3 contains 17 residues.

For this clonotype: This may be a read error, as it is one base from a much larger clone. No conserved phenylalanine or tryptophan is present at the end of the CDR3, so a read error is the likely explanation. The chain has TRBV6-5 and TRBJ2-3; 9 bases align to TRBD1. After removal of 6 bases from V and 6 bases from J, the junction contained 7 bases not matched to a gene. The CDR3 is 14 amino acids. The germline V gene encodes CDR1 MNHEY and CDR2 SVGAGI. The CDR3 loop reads CASRIGTGTDTQYI. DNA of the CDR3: TGTGCCAGCAGGATAGGGACAGGGACGGATACGCAGTATATT.

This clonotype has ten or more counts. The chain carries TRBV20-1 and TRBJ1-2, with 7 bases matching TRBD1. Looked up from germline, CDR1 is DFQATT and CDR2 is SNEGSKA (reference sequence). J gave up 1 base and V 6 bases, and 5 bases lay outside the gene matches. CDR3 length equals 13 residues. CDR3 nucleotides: TGCAGTGCGGGCCAGGGGGGTAACTATGGCTACACCTTC. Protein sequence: CSAGQGGNYGYTF.

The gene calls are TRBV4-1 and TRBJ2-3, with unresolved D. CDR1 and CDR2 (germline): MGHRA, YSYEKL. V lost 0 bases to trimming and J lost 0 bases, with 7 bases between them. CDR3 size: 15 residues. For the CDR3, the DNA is TGCGCCAGCAGCCAAGAGGACCGGAGCACAGATACGCAGTATTTT. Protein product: CASSQEDRSTDTQYF.

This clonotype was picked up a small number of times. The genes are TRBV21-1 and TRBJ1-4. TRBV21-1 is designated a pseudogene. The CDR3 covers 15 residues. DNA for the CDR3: TGTGCCAGCAGCACGGGGAAAGCAACTAATGAAAAACTGTTTTTT. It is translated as CASSTGKATNEKLFF.

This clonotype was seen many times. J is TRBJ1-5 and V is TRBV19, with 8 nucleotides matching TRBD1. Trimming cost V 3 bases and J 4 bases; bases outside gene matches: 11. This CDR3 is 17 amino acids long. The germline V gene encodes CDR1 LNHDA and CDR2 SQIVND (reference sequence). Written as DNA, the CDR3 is TGTGCCAGTAGTATGCGACAGGGGCCAAACCCAAATCAGCCCCAGCATTTT. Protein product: CASSMRQGPNPNQPQHF.

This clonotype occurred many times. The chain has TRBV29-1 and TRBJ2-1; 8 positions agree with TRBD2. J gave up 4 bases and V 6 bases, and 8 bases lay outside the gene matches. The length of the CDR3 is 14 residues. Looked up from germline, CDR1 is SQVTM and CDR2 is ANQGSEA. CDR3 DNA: TGCAGCGTCTTAGGCGGGAGGATTTACAATGAGCAGTTCTTC. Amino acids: CSVLGGRIYNEQFF.

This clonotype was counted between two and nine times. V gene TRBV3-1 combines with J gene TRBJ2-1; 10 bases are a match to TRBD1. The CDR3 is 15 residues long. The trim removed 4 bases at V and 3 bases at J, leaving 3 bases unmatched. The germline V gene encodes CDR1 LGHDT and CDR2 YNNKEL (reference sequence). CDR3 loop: CASSPGQGDYNEQFF. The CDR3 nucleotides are TGTGCCAGCAGCCCCGGACAGGGGGACTACAATGAGCAGTTCTTC.

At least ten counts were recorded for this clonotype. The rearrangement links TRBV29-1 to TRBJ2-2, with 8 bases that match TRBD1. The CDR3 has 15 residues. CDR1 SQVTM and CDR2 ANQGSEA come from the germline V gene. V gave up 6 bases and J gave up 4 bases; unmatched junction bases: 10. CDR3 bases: TGCAGCGTCTCAGGGGCAGGGGGCGGCACCGGGGAGCTGTTTTTT. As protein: CSVSGAGGGTGELFF.

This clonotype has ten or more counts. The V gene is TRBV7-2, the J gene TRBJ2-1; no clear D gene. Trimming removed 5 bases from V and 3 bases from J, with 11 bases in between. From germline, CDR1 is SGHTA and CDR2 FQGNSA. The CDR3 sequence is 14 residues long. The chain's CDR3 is CASSAETRYNEQFF. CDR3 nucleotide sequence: TGTGCCAGCAGCGCGGAGACCCGCTACAATGAGCAGTTCTTC. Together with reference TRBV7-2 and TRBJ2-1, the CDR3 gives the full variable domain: GAGVSQSPSNKVTEKGKDVELRCDPISGHTALYWYRQSLGQGLEFLIYFQGNSAPDKSGLPSDRFSAERTGGSVSTLTIQRTQQEDSAVYLCASSAETRYNEQFFGPGTRLTVL.

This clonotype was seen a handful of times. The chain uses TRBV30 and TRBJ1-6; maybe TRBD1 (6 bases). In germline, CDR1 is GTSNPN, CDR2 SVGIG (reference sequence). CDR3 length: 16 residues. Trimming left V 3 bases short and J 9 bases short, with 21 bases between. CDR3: CAWSLLTGRLGSPLHF. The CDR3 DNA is TGTGCCTGGAGCCTCCTTACAGGGAGGCTGGGTTCACCCCTCCACTTT.